This T cell receptor beta chain emerged from a study of cytomegalovirus exposure and HLA in healthy donors. Study results and caveats: Later analysis revealed greater clonal expansion in HLA-associated TCR beta chains than in equally common others. Reportedly, cytomegalovirus status was diagnosed with high sensitivity and specificity.

Researchers ran the PCR with 60 Vbeta and 13 Jbeta primers. Original data processing: Later, an analysis found about 80 million unique TCR beta chains, and 8.5 million to 14 million of these were shared. The repertoire was sequenced with immunoSEQ multiplex PCR; TCRdb's copy has only in-frame clones and lacks some. V and J calls and clone size are those listed in that table; D and trimming were worked out from the DNA. The sample spans around 130,000 clones; the ten largest clones claim roughly 1.6%. To note about this clone: As yet, its antigen is unknown.

The sequencing sample was made of PBMCs. This sequence originates from a woman between 40 and 55 years old in good health and CMV-seronegative.

The CDR3 DNA reads as TGCGCCAGCAGCTTCGGAGGGCGGATCCGATCGAATGAAAAACTGTTTTTT. Translation gives CASSFGGRIRSNEKLFF. V is TRBV5-1 and J is TRBJ1-4; D uncertain. This CDR3 spans 17 amino acids. Trimming left V 2 bases short and J 5 bases short, with 19 bases between. Germline CDR1 SGHRS, CDR2 YFSETQ.